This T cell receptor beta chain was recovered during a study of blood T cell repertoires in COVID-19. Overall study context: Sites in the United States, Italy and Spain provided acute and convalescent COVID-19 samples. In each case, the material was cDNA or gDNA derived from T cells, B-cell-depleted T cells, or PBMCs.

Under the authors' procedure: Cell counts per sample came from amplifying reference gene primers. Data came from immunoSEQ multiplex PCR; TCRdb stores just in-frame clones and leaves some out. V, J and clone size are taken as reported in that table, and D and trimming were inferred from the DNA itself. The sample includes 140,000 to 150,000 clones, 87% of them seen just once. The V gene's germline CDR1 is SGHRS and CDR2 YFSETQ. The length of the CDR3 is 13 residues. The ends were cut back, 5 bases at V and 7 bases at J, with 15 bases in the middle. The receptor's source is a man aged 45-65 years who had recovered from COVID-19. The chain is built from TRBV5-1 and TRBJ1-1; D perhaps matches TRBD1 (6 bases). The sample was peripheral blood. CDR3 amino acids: CASSYTGTFEAFF. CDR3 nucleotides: TGCGCCAGCAGTTACACAGGGACCTTTGAAGCTTTCTTT.